This T cell receptor (beta chain) is drawn from a study of T-cell reconstitution after alpha-beta-depleted transplantation in children (dated by TCRdb to 2016 to 2017). Describing the broader study: Using TCR repertoire profiling, the study quantitatively followed how T-cell immune reconstitution unfolded in children after TCRalphabeta/CD19-depleted allogeneic hematopoietic cell transplantation.

Details on this clonotype: It has no known antigen specificity. No base-level quality is on record; no much larger clone is a single base apart.

Overall study outcomes, separate from this receptor: Over subsequent months, a decline in hyperexpanded clone frequencies was noted, and after one year, T-cell counts and TCRbeta diversity were mostly ascribed to newly produced T cells. The apparently early recovery of alphabetaT-cell counts about two months after transplant reportedly depended on only several hundred rapidly expanded clones that came from non-depleted graft cells. The high TCRbeta diversity at day 60 in some patients was ascribed to recipient T cells and intrathymic progenitors that had survived conditioning.

The treatment or condition label on this specimen signifies: allogeneic hematopoietic cell transplantation with graft depleted of TCRalphabeta T cells and CD19 B cells. The transplant recipients were children given TCRalphabeta/CD19-depleted allogeneic hematopoietic cell grafts. Trimming takes 7 bases from V and 7 bases from J, and the germline ends sit 14 bases apart. The CDR3 spans 12 residues, from the cysteine through the phenylalanine. Only the CDR3 region is kept as DNA, spanning 36 bases read in frame from base 1. CDR1 and CDR2 were assigned from the germline V gene (reference sequence) as DFQATT and SNEGSKA. Library creation used PCR. The sequencer was an Illumina HiSeq 2500. To normalize quantification of the TCRbeta repertoire, the TCR libraries were built with molecular barcoding that relied on unique molecular identifiers. In TCRdb, the public reads were trimmed at Q25 with fastp and aligned with MiXCR, with productive beta chains retained. Entries that share a CDR3 protein sequence are merged under the most common genes and DNA. For this sample there are over 200,000 distinct CDR3 sequences; roughly 10% appear just once. In total, the top ten clones hold 25% to 30% of the sample.

Sequencing used PBMCs, obtained before TCRalphabeta/CD19-depleted stem cell transplant. The receptor chain draws on TRBV20-1 and TRBJ2-1; the D gene cannot be resolved reliably. This sequence originates from a child younger than two with acute myeloid leukemia, due to receive a stem cell transplant. The DNA reads TGCAGTGGAGTCGGAGAAGGAAATGAGCAGTTCTTC. It translates as CSGVGEGNEQFF.